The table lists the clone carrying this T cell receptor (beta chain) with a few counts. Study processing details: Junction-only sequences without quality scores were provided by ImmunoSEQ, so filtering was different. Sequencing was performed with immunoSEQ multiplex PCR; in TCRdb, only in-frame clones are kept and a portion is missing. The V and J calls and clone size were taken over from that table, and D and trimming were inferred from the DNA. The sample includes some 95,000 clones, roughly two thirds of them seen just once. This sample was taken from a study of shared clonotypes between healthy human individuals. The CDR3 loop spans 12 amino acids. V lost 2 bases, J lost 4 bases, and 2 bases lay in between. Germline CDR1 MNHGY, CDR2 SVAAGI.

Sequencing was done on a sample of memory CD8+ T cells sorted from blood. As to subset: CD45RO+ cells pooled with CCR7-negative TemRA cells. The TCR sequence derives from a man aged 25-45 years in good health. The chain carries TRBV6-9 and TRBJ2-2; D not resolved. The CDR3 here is CASSYVTGELFF. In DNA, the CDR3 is TGTGCCAGCAGTTATGTCACCGGGGAGCTGTTTTTT.